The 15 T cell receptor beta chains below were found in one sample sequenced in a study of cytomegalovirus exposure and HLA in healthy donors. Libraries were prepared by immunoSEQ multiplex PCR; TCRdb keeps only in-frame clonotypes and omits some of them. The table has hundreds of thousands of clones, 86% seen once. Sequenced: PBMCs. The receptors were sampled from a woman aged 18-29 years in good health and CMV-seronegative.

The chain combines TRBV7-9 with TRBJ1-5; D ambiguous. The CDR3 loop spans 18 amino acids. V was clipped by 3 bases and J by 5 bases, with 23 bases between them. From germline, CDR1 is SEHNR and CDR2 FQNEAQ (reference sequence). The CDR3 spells CASSFSSLSTLNHQPQHF. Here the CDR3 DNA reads TGTGCCAGCAGCTTCTCGTCCCTGTCTACCCTGAACCATCAGCCCCAGCATTTT.

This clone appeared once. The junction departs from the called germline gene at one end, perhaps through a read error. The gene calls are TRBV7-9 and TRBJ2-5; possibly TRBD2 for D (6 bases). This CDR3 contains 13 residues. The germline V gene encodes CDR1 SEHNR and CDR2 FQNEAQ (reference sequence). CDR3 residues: CASSLDHRVGGDF. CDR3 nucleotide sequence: TGTGCCAGCAGCTTGGACCACAGAGTCGGCGGGGACTTC.

Written as DNA, the CDR3 is TGTGCCAGCAGCTTAGTTGGGCAGGTCGGACTTTACGAGCAGTACTTC. Protein product: CASSLVGQVGLYEQYF. This rearrangement joins TRBV7-2 to TRBJ2-7; possible D gene TRBD2, 5 bases. V dropped 1 base and J dropped 4 bases, with 17 bases sitting between them. This CDR3 has 16 residues. Germline lookup yields CDR1 SGHTA and CDR2 FQGNSA.

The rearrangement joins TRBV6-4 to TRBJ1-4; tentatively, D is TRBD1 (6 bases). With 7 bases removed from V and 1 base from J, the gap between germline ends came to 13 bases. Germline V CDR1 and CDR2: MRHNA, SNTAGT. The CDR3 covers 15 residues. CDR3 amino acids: CASTPRGRTNEKLFF. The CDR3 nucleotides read TGTGCCAGCACCCCCAGGGGTCGAACTAATGAAAAACTGTTTTTT.

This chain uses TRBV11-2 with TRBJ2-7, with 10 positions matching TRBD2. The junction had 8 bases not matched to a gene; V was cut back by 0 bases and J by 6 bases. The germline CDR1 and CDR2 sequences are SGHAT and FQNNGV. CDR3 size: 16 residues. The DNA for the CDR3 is TGTGCCAGCAGCTTAGATCGAGGTAGCGGGAGGTTCGAGCAGTACTTC. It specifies CASSLDRGSGRFEQYF.

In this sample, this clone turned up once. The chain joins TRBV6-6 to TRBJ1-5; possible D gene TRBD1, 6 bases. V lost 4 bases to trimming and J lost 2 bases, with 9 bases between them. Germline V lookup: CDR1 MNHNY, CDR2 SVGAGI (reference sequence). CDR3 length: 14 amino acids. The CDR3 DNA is TGTGCCAGCAGTTGGGGGGGCGGCAATCAGCCCCAGCATTTT. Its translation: CASSWGGGNQPQHF.

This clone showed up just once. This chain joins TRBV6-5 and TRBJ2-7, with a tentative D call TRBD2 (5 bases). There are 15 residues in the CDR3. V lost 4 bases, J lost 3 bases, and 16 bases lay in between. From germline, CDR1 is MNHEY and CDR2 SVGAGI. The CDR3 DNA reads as TGTGCCAGCAGTTCCAGGCCGAGGGCCTACTACGAGCAGTACTTC. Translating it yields CASSSRPRAYYEQYF.

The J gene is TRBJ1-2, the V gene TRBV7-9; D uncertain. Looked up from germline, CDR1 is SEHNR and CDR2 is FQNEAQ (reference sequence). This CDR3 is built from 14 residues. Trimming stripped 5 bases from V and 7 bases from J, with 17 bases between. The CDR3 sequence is CASSPVHFTGGYTF. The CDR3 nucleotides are TGTGCCAGCAGCCCCGTCCACTTCACGGGTGGCTACACCTTC. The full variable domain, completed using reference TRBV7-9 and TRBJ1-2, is DTGVSQNPRHKITKRGQNVTFRCDPISEHNRLYWYRQTLGQGPEFLTYFQNEAQLEKSRLLSDRFSAERPKGSFSTLEIQRTEQGDSAMYLCASSPVHFTGGYTFGSGTRLTVV.

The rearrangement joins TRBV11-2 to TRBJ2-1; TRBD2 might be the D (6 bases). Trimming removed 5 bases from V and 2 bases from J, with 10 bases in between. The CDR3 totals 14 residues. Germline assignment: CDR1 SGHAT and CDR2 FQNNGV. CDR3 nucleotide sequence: TGTGCCAGCAGCGCGACTAGAACCTACAATGAGCAGTTCTTC. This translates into CASSATRTYNEQFF.

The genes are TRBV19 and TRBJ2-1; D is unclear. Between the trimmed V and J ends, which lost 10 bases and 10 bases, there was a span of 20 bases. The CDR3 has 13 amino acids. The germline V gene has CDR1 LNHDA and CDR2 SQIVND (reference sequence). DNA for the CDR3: TGTGCCACCCCCCTGGGCTTACCTGGGGAGCAGTTCTTC. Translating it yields CATPLGLPGEQFF. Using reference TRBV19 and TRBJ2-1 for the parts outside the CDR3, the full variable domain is DGGITQSPKYLFRKEGQNVTLSCEQNLNHDAMYWYRQDPGQGLRLIYYSQIVNDFQKGDIAEGYSVSREKKESFPLTVTSAQKNPTAFYLCATPLGLPGEQFFGPGTRLTVL.

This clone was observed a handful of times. In nucleotides, the CDR3 is TGTGCCAGCAGCCCAGACAGATACGAGCAGTACTTC. Translation gives CASSPDRYEQYF. The chain couples TRBV6-6 to TRBJ2-7; weak D call: TRBD1 (5 bases). The V gene lost 6 bases and the J gene lost 4 bases, with 10 bases spanning the gap. The CDR3 runs to 12 residues. CDR1 and CDR2 (germline): MNHNY, SVGAGI (reference sequence).

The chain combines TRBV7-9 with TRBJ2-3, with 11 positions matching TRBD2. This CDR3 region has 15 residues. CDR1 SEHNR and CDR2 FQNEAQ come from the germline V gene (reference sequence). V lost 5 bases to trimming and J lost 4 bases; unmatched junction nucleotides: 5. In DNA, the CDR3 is TGTGCCAGCAGCCTCGGACTAGCGGGCGCAGATACGCAGTATTTT. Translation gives CASSLGLAGADTQYF.

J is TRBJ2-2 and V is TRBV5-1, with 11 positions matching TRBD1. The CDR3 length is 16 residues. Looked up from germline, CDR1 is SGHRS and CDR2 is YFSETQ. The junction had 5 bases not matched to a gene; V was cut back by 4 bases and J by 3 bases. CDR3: CASSPAGQGDTGELFF. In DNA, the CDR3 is TGCGCCAGCAGCCCCGCGGGACAGGGGGACACCGGGGAGCTGTTTTTT.

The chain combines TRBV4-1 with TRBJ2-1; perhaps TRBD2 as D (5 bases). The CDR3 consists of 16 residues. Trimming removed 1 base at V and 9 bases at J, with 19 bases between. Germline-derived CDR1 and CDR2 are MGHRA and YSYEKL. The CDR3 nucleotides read TGCGCCAGCAGCCAAGCCCGAGGAGGCGGTTGGCCTGAGCAGTTCTTC. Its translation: CASSQARGGGWPEQFF.

The CDR3 protein is CASSPVGGGYTGELFF. In nucleotides, the CDR3 is TGCGCCAGCAGCCCAGTTGGGGGAGGGTACACCGGGGAGCTGTTTTTT. The chain is built from TRBV4-1 and TRBJ2-2; 7 bases fit TRBD2. The CDR3 is 16 residues long. In germline, CDR1 is MGHRA, CDR2 YSYEKL. V was pared by 4 bases and J by 3 bases, with 8 bases of the junction left unmatched.